Shown below are 27 T cell receptor beta chains from a single sample sequenced in a study of T cells in Graves' hyperthyroidism and ophthalmopathy. Amplified TCR beta CDR3 regions came from RNA transcripts. A set of HTBI primers served as the primers for a first-round RT-PCR of the TCR CDR3. MiXCR, applied by TCRdb to the multiplex PCR reads, yields one record per CDR3 protein. The sample contains about 500,000 distinct CDR3 sequences, over 13% of which appear only once. Input material: blood. The receptors come from a woman aged 18-29 years with Graves' hyperthyroidism.

This clonotype was observed many times. The gene calls are TRBV20-1 and TRBJ1-2, with 10 positions matching TRBD1. The CDR3 is made up of 14 amino acids. Germline values: CDR1 DFQATT, CDR2 SNEGSKA (reference sequence). Trimming took 4 bases from V and 1 from J; bases not matched to a gene: 3. CDR3 loop: CSATDRGINYGYTF. DNA for the CDR3: TGCAGTGCTACGGACAGGGGGATTAACTATGGCTACACCTTC.

This clonotype occurred many times. The V gene is TRBV24-1, the J gene TRBJ2-1; TRBD2 agrees at 10 bases. Germline V gene lookup returns CDR1 KGHDR and CDR2 SFDVKD. This CDR3 region has 19 residues. The trim removed 2 bases at V and 0 bases at J, leaving 9 bases unmatched. The CDR3: CATSDSQTASGSSYNEQFF. CDR3 in DNA: TGTGCCACCAGTGATTCCCAGACTGCTAGCGGGAGCTCCTACAATGAGCAGTTCTTC.

This clonotype has only a few counts. J is TRBJ2-3 and V is TRBV20-1; TRBD2 might be the D (5 bases). The germline gives CDR1 DFQATT, CDR2 SNEGSKA (reference sequence). V was trimmed by 6 bases and J by 8 bases, leaving 9 bases between them. The CDR3 is 10 amino acids. Here the CDR3 DNA reads TGCAGTGCCAGTCGGGGTACGCAGTATTTT. Amino acids: CSASRGTQYF.

V is TRBV2 and J is TRBJ1-2, with 9 nucleotides matching TRBD1. V dropped 5 bases and J dropped 3; count of bases not matched to a gene: 4. Germline V gives CDR1 SNHLY, CDR2 FYNNEI. The CDR3 contains 14 residues. The CDR3 is CASSTTGGDYGYTF. In DNA, the CDR3 is TGTGCCAGCAGTACCACAGGGGGCGACTATGGCTACACCTTC.

This clonotype has a handful of counts. The chain has TRBV7-2 and TRBJ1-2, with D unclear. This CDR3 spans 16 amino acids. Germline V gene data show CDR1 as SGHTA and CDR2 as FQGNSA. The ends were cut back, 1 base at V and 0 bases at J, with 12 bases in the middle. This CDR3 reads CASSLVSGVTNYGYTF. The DNA of the CDR3 is TGTGCCAGCAGCTTAGTCTCCGGGGTAACTAACTATGGCTACACCTTC.

This clonotype was counted many times. V usage is TRBV12-3 or TRBV12-4 and J usage is TRBJ1-1; weak D call: TRBD1 (5 bases). This CDR3 has 16 residues. V was cut by 0 bases and J by 4 bases, with 15 bases left in between. The CDR3 DNA follows: TGTGCCAGCAGTTTAGCGCTGGGGGGAAGCGGCACTGAAGCTTTCTTT. The encoded protein is CASSLALGGSGTEAFF.

This clonotype was counted a few times. A much larger clone differs by one base, so this may be a read error. V usage is TRBV7-9 and J usage is TRBJ2-1; D is perhaps TRBD2 (7 bases). This CDR3 has 14 amino acids. Germline values: CDR1 SEHNR, CDR2 FQNEAQ (reference sequence). V dropped 6 bases and J dropped 9 bases, with 18 bases sitting between them. The CDR3 coding sequence is TGTGCCAGCAGATGGAGGGGGGGGATTCTTGAGCAGTTCTTC. Its translation: CASRWRGGILEQFF.

This chain joins TRBV13 and TRBJ2-1; TRBD2 matches at 12 bases. The CDR3 has 16 residues. Germline CDR1 PRHDT, CDR2 FYEKMQ (reference sequence). J gave up 12 bases and V 2 bases, and 11 bases lay outside the gene matches. The CDR3 nucleotides read TGTGCCAGCAGCTTATCTCTAGCGGGAGGGCCCGATGGGCAGTTCTTC. Residues: CASSLSLAGGPDGQFF.

This clonotype occurred many times. The chain joins TRBV2 to TRBJ1-4; D call uncertain. The CDR3 runs to 16 residues. The germline V gene encodes CDR1 SNHLY and CDR2 FYNNEI. V lost 7 bases, J lost 0 bases, and 15 bases lay in between. The CDR3 loop reads CASTLGQPATNEKLFF. CDR3 bases: TGTGCCAGCACCCTAGGGCAGCCCGCAACTAATGAAAAACTGTTTTTT.

This clonotype was seen repeatedly, ten times or more. Written as DNA, the CDR3 is TGCAGCGTTGAATGGGGGGGTTATGGCTACACCTTC. This gives the protein CSVEWGGYGYTF. The chain links TRBV29-1 to TRBJ1-2; D might be TRBD1 (5 bases). From germline, CDR1 is SQVTM and CDR2 ANQGSEA. The CDR3 contains 12 residues. The V and J ends lost 2 bases and 5 bases respectively, with 9 bases between them.

This clonotype was found a few times. The chain couples TRBV6-1 to TRBJ2-1; D is uncertain. CDR3 length: 11 amino acids. Trimming cost V 7 bases and J 7 bases, with 8 bases left between them. The germline gives CDR1 MNHNS, CDR2 SASEGT. This CDR3 reads CASTVLNEQFF. The CDR3 DNA sequence: TGTGCCAGCACCGTCTTAAATGAGCAGTTCTTC.

This clonotype was detected many times. The V gene is TRBV2, the J gene TRBJ1-1; D is perhaps TRBD1 (6 bases). CDR3 length: 15 amino acids. Germline-derived CDR1 and CDR2 are SNHLY and FYNNEI. Between the trimmed V and J ends, which lost 4 bases and 2 bases, there was a span of 14 bases. The chain's CDR3 is CASSGGAGVNTEAFF. The DNA for the CDR3 is TGTGCCAGCAGTGGGGGGGCAGGGGTTAACACTGAAGCTTTCTTT. Supplemented by reference TRBV2 and TRBJ1-1, the full variable domain reads EPEVTQTPSHQVTQMGQEVILRCVPISNHLYFYWYRQILGQKVEFLVSFYNNEISEKSEIFDDQFSVERPDGSNFTLKIRSTKLEDSAMYFCASSGGAGVNTEAFFGQGTRLTVV.

The table lists this clonotype with many counts. The rearrangement joins TRBV6-1 to TRBJ2-5; 9 positions match TRBD2. The germline CDR1 and CDR2 sequences are MNHNS and SASEGT. Unmatched junction bases numbered 7, after V lost 2 bases and J lost 3 bases. The CDR3 is 16 amino acids. CDR3 sequence: CASSEFPTSGKETQYF. The CDR3 DNA is TGTGCCAGCAGTGAATTCCCGACTAGCGGAAAAGAGACCCAGTACTTC.

This chain connects TRBV10-1 to TRBJ2-7; 14 bases match TRBD2. CDR3 length equals 13 residues. After removal of 8 bases from V and 6 bases from J, the junction contained 3 bases not matched to a gene. Germline lookup yields CDR1 WNHNN and CDR2 SYGVQD (reference sequence). The DNA for the CDR3 is TGCGCCAGCGGGACTAGCGGGAGTGGCGAGCAGTACTTC. Amino acids: CASGTSGSGEQYF.

This clonotype was found many times. The chain carries TRBV12-3 or TRBV12-4 and TRBJ2-7; D gene ambiguous. The CDR3 covers 11 residues. Trimming cost V 7 bases and J 3 bases, with 7 bases left between them. Here the CDR3 DNA reads TGTGCCAGCAAGAGTAGCTACGAGCAGTACTTC. This sequence encodes CASKSSYEQYF.

This clonotype was detected ten times or more. The chain recombines TRBV2 with TRBJ1-1; D possibly corresponds to TRBD1 (5 bases). The CDR3 loop spans 14 amino acids. Germline assignment: CDR1 SNHLY and CDR2 FYNNEI. Trimming left V 5 bases short and J 10 bases short, with 20 bases between. The CDR3 sequence: CASSREGSFELAFF. In nucleotides, the CDR3 is TGTGCCAGCAGTAGGGAGGGGTCCTTCGAGTTAGCTTTCTTT. The variable domain in full, completed from reference TRBV2 and TRBJ1-1, reads EPEVTQTPSHQVTQMGQEVILRCVPISNHLYFYWYRQILGQKVEFLVSFYNNEISEKSEIFDDQFSVERPDGSNFTLKIRSTKLEDSAMYFCASSREGSFELAFFGQGTRLTVV.

This clonotype was seen a few times. This chain joins TRBV19 and TRBJ1-3, with D possibly matching TRBD1 (6 bases). The CDR3 sequence is 16 residues long. Trimming removed 4 bases at V and 0 bases at J, with 13 bases between. The V gene's germline CDR1 is LNHDA and CDR2 SQIVND (reference sequence). The DNA for the CDR3 is TGTGCCAGTAGTACGGACAGATATGCCTCTGGAAACACCATATATTTT. This translates into CASSTDRYASGNTIYF. The full variable domain, with the rest looked up from reference TRBV19 and TRBJ1-3, is DGGITQSPKYLFRKEGQNVTLSCEQNLNHDAMYWYRQDPGQGLRLIYYSQIVNDFQKGDIAEGYSVSREKKESFPLTVTSAQKNPTAFYLCASSTDRYASGNTIYFGEGSWLTVV.

This clonotype was observed at least ten times. This chain uses TRBV18 with TRBJ1-5; 7 bases map to TRBD1. Germline V CDR1 and CDR2: KGHSH, LQKENI. The CDR3 totals 13 residues. The V gene end was trimmed by 5 bases and the J gene end by 4 bases; junction bases not matched to a gene: 2. The CDR3 DNA reads as TGTGCCAGCTCATCACAGGGGAATCAGCCCCAGCATTTT. Amino acids: CASSSQGNQPQHF.

The rearrangement joins TRBV5-8 to TRBJ1-1; D possibly corresponds to TRBD1 (6 bases). The germline CDR1 and CDR2 sequences are SGHTS and YDEGEE. This CDR3 has 17 amino acids. V was trimmed by 4 bases and J by 0 bases, leaving 19 bases between them. In DNA, the CDR3 is TGTGCCAGCAGCGATCGAACAGGGATCTCCTTGAACACTGAAGCTTTCTTT. Amino acids: CASSDRTGISLNTEAFF. Full variable domain (missing parts from reference TRBV5-8 and TRBJ1-1): EAGVTQSPTHLIKTRGQQATLRCSPISGHTSVYWYQQALGLGLQFLLWYDEGEERNRGNFPPRFSGRQFPNYSSELNVNALELEDSALYLCASSDRTGISLNTEAFFGQGTRLTVV.

This clonotype showed up many times. V and J are TRBV18 and TRBJ2-3; D unresolved. The CDR3 is 16 amino acids. Trimming shortened V by 1 base and J by 0 bases, and 11 bases separated the two germline ends. Germline assignment: CDR1 KGHSH and CDR2 LQKENI. The CDR3 loop is CASSPLTRQSTDTQYF. The CDR3 DNA reads as TGTGCCAGCTCACCACTGACTCGCCAGAGCACAGATACGCAGTATTTT.

Notes on this clonotype: This may be a read error: a much more frequent sequence differs by one nucleotide. The conserved phenylalanine or tryptophan is not found at the CDR3 terminus, so this likely reflects a read error. The rearrangement links TRBV2 to TRBJ2-5; D is possibly TRBD1 or TRBD2 (6 bases each). This CDR3 is 14 amino acids long. CDR1 is SNHLY and CDR2 is FYNNEI in the germline V gene. Trimming shortened V by 5 bases and J by 1 base, and 11 bases separated the two germline ends. The CDR3 DNA is TGTGCCAGCAGTTTCGGGGGCCCCCAAGAGACCCAGTACCTC. Residues: CASSFGGPQETQYL.

Comment on this clonotype: Here the CDR3 omits its conserved ending phenylalanine or tryptophan, so a read error is the likely source. The CDR3 loop is CSVGPTTVANTGELFS. DNA of the CDR3: TGCAGCGTTGGACCTACAACGGTGGCGAACACCGGGGAGCTGTTTTCT. The V call is TRBV29-1, the J call TRBJ2-2; D gene unclear. CDR3 length equals 16 residues. Germline loops: CDR1 SQVTM, CDR2 ANQGSEA. Trimming stripped 4 bases from V and 0 bases from J, with 15 bases between.

This clonotype showed up many times. The chain links TRBV29-1 to TRBJ1-1; D perhaps matches TRBD1 (5 bases). The CDR3 contains 16 residues. V lost 6 bases to trimming and J lost 0 bases, with 20 bases between them. CDR1 is SQVTM, CDR2 ANQGSEA, per germline. The CDR3 spells CSVHFWDGTLNTEAFF. DNA for the CDR3: TGCAGCGTCCATTTCTGGGACGGAACCTTGAACACTGAAGCTTTCTTT.

This clonotype occurred many times. The rearrangement links TRBV7-3 to TRBJ2-3, with TRBD2 matching over 11 bases. Germline V gives CDR1 SGHTA, CDR2 FQGTGA. CDR3 size: 16 residues. Unmatched junction bases numbered 8, after V lost 5 bases and J lost 4 bases. The CDR3 DNA reads as TGTGCCAGCAGCCCCCTAACTAGCGGGAGCCCAGATACGCAGTATTTT. As protein: CASSPLTSGSPDTQYF.

This clonotype has a count of ten or more. The genes are TRBV18 and TRBJ1-1; possible D gene TRBD1, 5 bases. Germline V gene lookup returns CDR1 KGHSH and CDR2 LQKENI. With 2 bases removed from V and 5 bases from J, the gap between germline ends came to 6 bases. This CDR3 has 12 amino acids. The CDR3 DNA reads as TGTGCCAGCTCACCAGGGGCAACTGAAGCTTTCTTT. Protein sequence: CASSPGATEAFF.

The table lists this clonotype with many counts. The CDR3 DNA sequence: TGCAGCGTCCGAACCGGGACAGGGGATGGCTACACCTTC. This translates into CSVRTGTGDGYTF. V and J are TRBV29-1 and TRBJ1-2; 10 bases map to TRBD1. The V and J ends lost 6 bases and 6 bases, in that order; junction bases with no gene match: 7. Germline CDR1 and CDR2: SQVTM and ANQGSEA. The CDR3 has 13 amino acids.

This clonotype was found many times. The V call is TRBV6-5, the J call TRBJ1-2, with unresolved D. This CDR3 contains 13 residues. CDR1 is MNHEY and CDR2 is SVGAGI in the germline V gene. Trimming removed 2 bases at V and 3 bases at J, with 7 bases between. CDR3 protein: CASSYEQHYGYTF. Here the CDR3 DNA reads TGTGCCAGCAGTTACGAACAGCACTATGGCTACACCTTC.